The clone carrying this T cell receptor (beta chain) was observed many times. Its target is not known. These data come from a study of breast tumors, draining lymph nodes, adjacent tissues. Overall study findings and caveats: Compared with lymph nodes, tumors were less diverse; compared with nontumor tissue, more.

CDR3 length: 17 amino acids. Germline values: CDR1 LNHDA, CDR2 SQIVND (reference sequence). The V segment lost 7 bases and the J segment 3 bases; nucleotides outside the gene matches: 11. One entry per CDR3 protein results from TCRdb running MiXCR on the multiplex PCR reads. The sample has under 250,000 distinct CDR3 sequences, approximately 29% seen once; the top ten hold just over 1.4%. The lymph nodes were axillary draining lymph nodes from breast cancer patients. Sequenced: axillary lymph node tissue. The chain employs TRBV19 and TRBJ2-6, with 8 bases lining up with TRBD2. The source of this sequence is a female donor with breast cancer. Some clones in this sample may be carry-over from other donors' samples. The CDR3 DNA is TGTGCCAGTATCCCCGGGAGGGCCAGTATTGGGGCCAACGTCCTGACTTTC. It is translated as CASIPGRASIGANVLTF.